The 31 T cell receptor beta chains listed next were all sequenced from one sample in a study of OX40 agonist ivuxolimab in advanced cancers. Assay: immunoSEQ multiplex PCR; the TCRdb copy retains only in-frame clones and omits some. The table records about 79,000 clones, around 94% of them present only once. The specimen was CD4+ or CD8+ T cells sorted from blood, collected in a trial of the OX40 agonist ivuxolimab. Source of these receptors: an adult with an advanced solid tumor such as melanoma, head and neck, liver or kidney cancer.

The chain employs TRBV19 and TRBJ2-1; D unclear. Looked up from germline, CDR1 is LNHDA and CDR2 is SQIVND (reference sequence). Trimming shortened V by 4 bases and J by 7 bases, and 11 bases separated the two germline ends. The CDR3 consists of 13 residues. CDR3 sequence reads: CASSSLSVNEQFF. DNA for the CDR3: TGTGCCAGTAGTAGCCTCTCTGTAAATGAGCAGTTCTTC. Looking up the rest from reference TRBV19 and TRBJ2-1 gives the full variable domain: DGGITQSPKYLFRKEGQNVTLSCEQNLNHDAMYWYRQDPGQGLRLIYYSQIVNDFQKGDIAEGYSVSREKKESFPLTVTSAQKNPTAFYLCASSSLSVNEQFFGPGTRLTVL.

This chain joins TRBV11-3 and TRBJ2-1; 8 nucleotides align to TRBD2. CDR1 is SGHNT and CDR2 is YENEEA in the germline V gene. The CDR3 loop spans 17 amino acids. The V segment lost 5 bases and the J segment 10 bases; nucleotides outside the gene matches: 19. The CDR3 sequence is CASSDRGLSGSRREQFF. DNA for the CDR3: TGTGCCAGCAGCGATAGAGGCCTCAGCGGGAGTAGGAGGGAGCAGTTCTTC.

The CDR3 is CASRSSLYNEQFF. Here the CDR3 DNA reads TGTGCCAGTCGGTCCAGTCTCTACAATGAGCAGTTCTTC. V gene TRBV19 combines with J gene TRBJ2-1; D is unclear. Germline loops: CDR1 LNHDA, CDR2 SQIVND (reference sequence). The CDR3 runs to 13 residues. V dropped 8 bases and J dropped 3 bases, with 11 bases sitting between them.

The V and J genes are TRBV5-6 and TRBJ2-3; D not resolved. This CDR3 has 12 amino acids. The V and J ends lost 2 bases and 6 bases respectively, with 7 bases between them. Germline CDR1 is SGHDT and CDR2 is YYEEEE. The CDR3 here is CASSFLPDTQYF. CDR3 nucleotides: TGTGCCAGCAGCTTTCTGCCCGATACGCAGTATTTT.

V usage is TRBV27 and J usage is TRBJ1-2, with TRBD1 matching over 10 bases. The CDR3 runs to 15 residues. V shed 2 bases, J shed 6 bases, and the junction held 6 bases outside the gene matches. Germline V CDR1 and CDR2: MNHEY, SMNVEV (reference sequence). CDR3 protein: CASSLLRDRGHGYTF. In nucleotides, the CDR3 is TGTGCCAGCAGTTTACTCCGGGACAGGGGCCATGGCTACACCTTC.

This chain links TRBV4-1 with TRBJ1-4, with TRBD1 as a possible D gene (5 bases). This CDR3 region has 14 residues. Germline CDR1 reads MGHRA; CDR2 reads YSYEKL. V lost 4 bases to trimming and J lost 8 bases, with 14 bases between them. DNA of the CDR3: TGCGCCAGCAGCCTCCTCAGGGAGTACGAAAAACTGTTTTTT. Amino acid sequence: CASSLLREYEKLFF.

J is TRBJ1-1 and V is TRBV28, with TRBD1 matching over 9 bases. Trimming took 5 bases from V and 1 from J; bases not matched to a gene: 5. The CDR3 has 15 amino acids. Germline V gives CDR1 MDHEN, CDR2 SYDVKM. Written as DNA, the CDR3 is TGTGCCAGCAGTGACCTACAGGGGGCGAACACTGAAGCTTTCTTT. As protein: CASSDLQGANTEAFF.

The rearrangement joins TRBV7-9 to TRBJ1-1; D unclear. Trimming pared 2 bases from V and 6 bases from J, leaving 13 bases between. Germline lookup yields CDR1 SEHNR and CDR2 FQNEAQ (reference sequence). The CDR3 consists of 14 residues. The CDR3 DNA follows: TGTGCCAGCAGCTTATTACTCGGGAGTCCTGAAGCTTTCTTT. Protein product: CASSLLLGSPEAFF.

In its sample, this clone was seen once. The gene calls are TRBV6-6 and TRBJ1-5, with D possibly TRBD1 on 6 matching bases. The V end was cut by 4 bases, the J end by 0 bases, with 10 bases between. CDR1 MNHNY and CDR2 SVGAGI come from the germline V gene (reference sequence). The CDR3 has 15 residues. The CDR3 bases are TGTGCCAGCAGTTTGGACAGTTATAGCAATCAGCCCCAGCATTTT. Its protein is CASSLDSYSNQPQHF.

This rearrangement joins TRBV6-6 to TRBJ1-5; D is unclear. Germline V CDR1 and CDR2: MNHNY, SVGAGI (reference sequence). Trimming took off 1 base at V and 4 bases at J, with 5 bases between the two ends. This CDR3 has 13 residues. The CDR3 DNA reads as TGTGCCAGCAGTTACTACTATAATCAGCCCCAGCATTTT. This translates into CASSYYYNQPQHF.

The chain combines TRBV27 with TRBJ2-7; 9 nucleotides align to TRBD2. The V segment lost 6 bases and the J segment 0 bases; nucleotides outside the gene matches: 9. Germline CDR1 and CDR2: MNHEY and SMNVEV (reference sequence). The CDR3 length is 16 residues. The CDR3, as DNA: TGTGCCAGCAGCCCTACCCCTAGCGGGGTCTCCTACGAGCAGTACTTC. Encoded protein: CASSPTPSGVSYEQYF.

As DNA, the CDR3 is TGTGCCAGTAGTTTCCAGGACAGGGGTTTGGGAAACGAGCAGTACTTC. Its protein is CASSFQDRGLGNEQYF. The chain employs TRBV19 and TRBJ2-7; 9 positions agree with TRBD1. V shed 5 bases, J shed 5 bases, and the junction held 13 bases outside the gene matches. CDR1 and CDR2 (germline): LNHDA, SQIVND (reference sequence). The CDR3 spans 16 residues.

This chain links TRBV7-9 with TRBJ1-2; D is unresolved. Trimming removed 2 bases from V and 0 bases from J, with 10 bases in between. The CDR3 has 15 amino acids. Germline lookup yields CDR1 SEHNR and CDR2 FQNEAQ (reference sequence). Here the CDR3 DNA reads TGTGCCAGCAGCTTAATGGGCAGGTCTAACTATGGCTACACCTTC. Encoded protein: CASSLMGRSNYGYTF.

This sequence joins TRBV11-2 and TRBJ2-7, with TRBD1 matching over 7 bases. In germline, CDR1 is SGHAT, CDR2 FQNNGV. This CDR3 contains 13 residues. V shed 6 bases and J 4 bases; nucleotides not matched to a gene: 6. The CDR3 here is CASSTGTAYEQYF. The DNA for the CDR3 is TGTGCCAGCAGTACCGGGACAGCGTACGAGCAGTACTTC.

The chain uses TRBV4-2 and TRBJ1-2; possible D gene TRBD1, 6 bases. V lost 2 bases and J 2 bases, leaving 15 bases between the germline ends. The CDR3 has 16 residues. CDR1 and CDR2 (germline): LGHNA, YNFKEQ. CDR3 residues: CASSQSGQSTNYGYTF. CDR3 coding DNA: TGTGCCAGCAGCCAATCCGGACAGAGCACGAACTATGGCTACACCTTC.

The chain carries TRBV5-1 and TRBJ2-7; the D gene could be TRBD1 or TRBD2 (6 bases each). Germline V lookup: CDR1 SGHRS, CDR2 YFSETQ. V lost 3 bases to trimming and J lost 2 bases, with 15 bases between them. The CDR3 is made up of 15 amino acids. The chain's CDR3 is CASSWGERDTYEQYF. The DNA for the CDR3 is TGCGCCAGCAGCTGGGGGGAACGGGACACCTACGAGCAGTACTTC.

Written as DNA, the CDR3 is TGTGCCAGCTCACCACCGATGGTTAGCTCCTACAATGAGCAGTTCTTC. Translation gives CASSPPMVSSYNEQFF. The J gene is TRBJ2-1, the V gene TRBV18; D remains unclear. CDR3 length: 16 residues. Deletions cut 0 bases from V and 0 bases from J, with 9 bases between. Germline values: CDR1 KGHSH, CDR2 LQKENI.

The count of this clone is one. The rearrangement uses TRBV19 and TRBJ1-1; a possible D gene is TRBD1 (5 bases). The CDR3 sequence is 15 residues long. The V end lost 1 base, the J end lost 1 base, and 10 bases lay between the germline ends. Germline V gene lookup returns CDR1 LNHDA and CDR2 SQIVND (reference sequence). CDR3 nucleotide sequence: TGTGCCAGTAGTATAGGGCAGGGAGGGAACACTGAAGCTTTCTTT. Protein sequence: CASSIGQGGNTEAFF.

The chain links TRBV19 to TRBJ2-1; no definite D call. This CDR3 is 11 amino acids long. Deletions cut 5 bases from V and 5 bases from J, with 4 bases between. Looked up from germline, CDR1 is LNHDA and CDR2 is SQIVND (reference sequence). CDR3 sequence reads: CASSLHNEQFF. The CDR3 region has the DNA TGTGCCAGTAGTCTCCACAATGAGCAGTTCTTC.

The rearrangement joins TRBV27 to TRBJ2-2, with 10 bases that match TRBD2. With V trimmed by 5 bases and J by 7 bases, 10 bases remained unmatched. Germline V lookup: CDR1 MNHEY, CDR2 SMNVEV (reference sequence). The CDR3 is made up of 16 amino acids. The CDR3 region has the DNA TGTGCCAGCAGTATCAGCGGGAGGGCCATTTTCGGGGAGCTGTTTTTT. Protein sequence: CASSISGRAIFGELFF.

This sequence joins TRBV28 and TRBJ1-5; no firm D call. CDR1 MDHEN and CDR2 SYDVKM come from the germline V gene. This CDR3 contains 13 residues. The germline V and J ends were trimmed by 3 bases and 15 bases, with 18 bases remaining between them. CDR3 in DNA: TGTGCCAGCAGTTTGGGTCCAACCATAGGCCGGCATTTT. Translating it yields CASSLGPTIGRHF.

The count of this clone is one. V is TRBV5-6 and J is TRBJ2-7, with 8 bases that match TRBD1. The junction had 6 bases not matched to a gene; V was cut back by 3 bases and J by 4 bases. Germline CDR1 SGHDT, CDR2 YYEEEE. The CDR3 consists of 14 residues. CDR3 amino acids: CASSSVDRVYEQYF. The CDR3, as DNA: TGTGCCAGCAGCTCAGTGGACAGGGTATACGAGCAGTACTTC.

The gene calls are TRBV5-6 and TRBJ2-2; no reliable D call. The germline V gene has CDR1 SGHDT and CDR2 YYEEEE. This CDR3 is 13 amino acids long. V lost 1 base and J lost 9, with 10 bases in between. DNA of the CDR3: TGTGCCAGCAGCTTGTTTCAGAGTCGGGAGCTGTTTTTT. It is translated as CASSLFQSRELFF.

The chain recombines TRBV21-1 with TRBJ1-5. TRBV21-1 is listed as a pseudogene. The CDR3 has 16 residues. The DNA for the CDR3 is TGTGCCAGCAGCAAGAGGGGGACTTATAGCAATCAGCCCCAGCATTTT. As protein: CASSKRGTYSNQPQHF.

This chain links TRBV11-2 with TRBJ1-1; D not resolved. This CDR3 has 14 residues. CDR1 and CDR2 (germline): SGHAT, FQNNGV. V lost 8 bases and J 2 bases, leaving 15 bases between the germline ends. CDR3 loop: CASGRRRENTEAFF. As DNA, the CDR3 is TGTGCCAGCGGGAGGAGGCGGGAAAACACTGAAGCTTTCTTT.

This rearrangement joins TRBV27 to TRBJ2-1; 13 nucleotides line up with TRBD2. J lost 9 bases, V lost 6 bases, and 2 bases had no gene match. The germline gives CDR1 MNHEY, CDR2 SMNVEV (reference sequence). This CDR3 region has 13 residues. Here the CDR3 reads CASSWTSGGEQFF. CDR3 DNA sequence: TGTGCCAGCAGCTGGACTAGCGGGGGTGAGCAGTTCTTC.

The chain is built from TRBV2 and TRBJ1-2, with D perhaps matching TRBD1 (5 bases). Germline V lookup: CDR1 SNHLY, CDR2 FYNNEI. Deletions cut 7 bases from V and 3 bases from J, with 15 bases between. The CDR3 has 14 residues. The CDR3 region has the DNA TGTGCCAGCACCCTGACCCCGGGGCACTATGGCTACACCTTC. This codes for CASTLTPGHYGYTF.

This clone was counted once. The chain is built from TRBV5-1 and TRBJ2-7; 8 bases match TRBD1. The germline CDR1 and CDR2 sequences are SGHRS and YFSETQ. The CDR3 has 16 amino acids. With V trimmed by 2 bases and J by 3 bases, 10 bases remained unmatched. CDR3 coding DNA: TGCGCCAGCAGCTTTGACCCCAGGGGGCTTCACTACGAGCAGTACTTC. It encodes CASSFDPRGLHYEQYF. The full variable domain, in which reference TRBV5-1 and TRBJ2-7 provide the parts outside the CDR3, is KAGVTQTPRYLIKTRGQQVTLSCSPISGHRSVSWYQQTPGQGLQFLFEYFSETQRNKGNFPGRFSGRQFSNSRSEMNVSTLELGDSALYLCASSFDPRGLHYEQYFGPGTRLTVT.

The chain has TRBV29-1 and TRBJ2-3; D possibly uses TRBD1 or TRBD2 (5 bases each). This CDR3 has 11 amino acids. Germline CDR1 is SQVTM and CDR2 is ANQGSEA. V lost 4 bases and J lost 6, with 8 bases in between. The CDR3 DNA reads as TGCAGCGTTGCCAGGGAGGATACGCAGTATTTT. Translation gives CSVAREDTQYF.

This sequence joins TRBV5-4 and TRBJ2-3; D is unclear. Germline V gene data show CDR1 as SGHNT and CDR2 as YYREEE (reference sequence). Trimming cost V 4 bases and J 8 bases, with 11 bases left between them. The CDR3 length is 12 residues. The CDR3 here is CASSPARGTQYF. In nucleotides, the CDR3 is TGTGCCAGCAGCCCCGCGAGAGGTACGCAGTATTTT.

The CDR3 region is CASTKTRGDPVETQYF. DNA of the CDR3: TGTGCCAGCACCAAAACCCGGGGGGACCCGGTGGAGACCCAGTACTTC. The V gene is TRBV7-9, the J gene TRBJ2-5, with TRBD2 identical over 7 bases. Losses at the gene ends were 7 bases for V and 5 bases for J; bases not matched to a gene: 16. CDR3 length equals 16 residues. Germline V gene lookup returns CDR1 SEHNR and CDR2 FQNEAQ (reference sequence).